Shown below are 2 T cell receptor beta chains from a single sample sequenced in a study of T cell clonality in common variable immunodeficiency. Libraries were prepared by immunoSEQ multiplex PCR; TCRdb keeps only in-frame clonotypes and omits some of them. This sample carries some 25,000 clones, none of them present only once. Study results and limitations: Common variable immunodeficiency TCR beta sequences reportedly had fewer deletions and N-nucleotide insertions.

No antigen is known for these receptors. Sequenced: peripheral blood mononuclear cells. The receptors were sampled from a human donor with common variable immunodeficiency.

This clone appeared a few times. The read terminates 3 residues before the CDR3 end, so the remaining end is supplied by the germline J gene. The chain joins TRBV6-2 or TRBV6-3 to TRBJ1-5; maybe TRBD1 (6 bases). Per the germline V gene, CDR1 is MNHEY and CDR2 is SVGEGT. This CDR3 contains 15 residues. V lost 2 bases and J 5 bases, leaving 13 bases between the germline ends. This CDR3 reads CASSYVGGGYQPQHF. The sequenced CDR3 bases are TGTGCCAGCAGTTACGTGGGCGGGGGCTATCAGCCC.

In this sample, this clone turned up many times. The DNA ends 3 residues before the CDR3 does, and the rest of the CDR3 is filled in from the germline J gene. The chain employs TRBV19 and TRBJ2-1; 8 bases line up with TRBD2. In germline, CDR1 is LNHDA, CDR2 SQIVND (reference sequence). The CDR3 length is 13 residues. The junction had 8 bases not matched to a gene; V was cut back by 8 bases and J by 8 bases. CDR3 sequence reads: CASGLAAPHEQFF. The sequenced CDR3 bases are TGTGCCAGTGGACTAGCCGCACCCCATGAG.